This T cell receptor (beta chain) was documented in a study of identical twins. Study-wide results and limits: Excess twin sharing in beta out-of-frame sequences was weaker. Researchers reported excess low generation probability among twin-shared out-of-frame alpha sequences.

Unique molecular identifiers were present on cDNA, and template switching added a universal primer site. From the 5' RACE reads, TCRdb called clonotypes with MiXCR, one entry per CDR3 protein. The sample shows 150,000 or so distinct CDR3 sequences, under 4.5% of them seen only once. Germline loops: CDR1 DFQATT, CDR2 SNEGSKA (reference sequence). There are 11 residues in the CDR3. The donor group consisted entirely of healthy Caucasians. This clonotype appeared many times. Its antigen remains unidentified. This TCR was sampled from a man aged 18 to 30 in good health. The sample comprised memory T cells sorted from blood. The chain links TRBV20-1 to TRBJ2-5; no clear D gene. The CDR3 loop is CSVSDGETQYF. The CDR3 region has the DNA TGCAGCGTGAGTGACGGAGAGACCCAGTACTTC.